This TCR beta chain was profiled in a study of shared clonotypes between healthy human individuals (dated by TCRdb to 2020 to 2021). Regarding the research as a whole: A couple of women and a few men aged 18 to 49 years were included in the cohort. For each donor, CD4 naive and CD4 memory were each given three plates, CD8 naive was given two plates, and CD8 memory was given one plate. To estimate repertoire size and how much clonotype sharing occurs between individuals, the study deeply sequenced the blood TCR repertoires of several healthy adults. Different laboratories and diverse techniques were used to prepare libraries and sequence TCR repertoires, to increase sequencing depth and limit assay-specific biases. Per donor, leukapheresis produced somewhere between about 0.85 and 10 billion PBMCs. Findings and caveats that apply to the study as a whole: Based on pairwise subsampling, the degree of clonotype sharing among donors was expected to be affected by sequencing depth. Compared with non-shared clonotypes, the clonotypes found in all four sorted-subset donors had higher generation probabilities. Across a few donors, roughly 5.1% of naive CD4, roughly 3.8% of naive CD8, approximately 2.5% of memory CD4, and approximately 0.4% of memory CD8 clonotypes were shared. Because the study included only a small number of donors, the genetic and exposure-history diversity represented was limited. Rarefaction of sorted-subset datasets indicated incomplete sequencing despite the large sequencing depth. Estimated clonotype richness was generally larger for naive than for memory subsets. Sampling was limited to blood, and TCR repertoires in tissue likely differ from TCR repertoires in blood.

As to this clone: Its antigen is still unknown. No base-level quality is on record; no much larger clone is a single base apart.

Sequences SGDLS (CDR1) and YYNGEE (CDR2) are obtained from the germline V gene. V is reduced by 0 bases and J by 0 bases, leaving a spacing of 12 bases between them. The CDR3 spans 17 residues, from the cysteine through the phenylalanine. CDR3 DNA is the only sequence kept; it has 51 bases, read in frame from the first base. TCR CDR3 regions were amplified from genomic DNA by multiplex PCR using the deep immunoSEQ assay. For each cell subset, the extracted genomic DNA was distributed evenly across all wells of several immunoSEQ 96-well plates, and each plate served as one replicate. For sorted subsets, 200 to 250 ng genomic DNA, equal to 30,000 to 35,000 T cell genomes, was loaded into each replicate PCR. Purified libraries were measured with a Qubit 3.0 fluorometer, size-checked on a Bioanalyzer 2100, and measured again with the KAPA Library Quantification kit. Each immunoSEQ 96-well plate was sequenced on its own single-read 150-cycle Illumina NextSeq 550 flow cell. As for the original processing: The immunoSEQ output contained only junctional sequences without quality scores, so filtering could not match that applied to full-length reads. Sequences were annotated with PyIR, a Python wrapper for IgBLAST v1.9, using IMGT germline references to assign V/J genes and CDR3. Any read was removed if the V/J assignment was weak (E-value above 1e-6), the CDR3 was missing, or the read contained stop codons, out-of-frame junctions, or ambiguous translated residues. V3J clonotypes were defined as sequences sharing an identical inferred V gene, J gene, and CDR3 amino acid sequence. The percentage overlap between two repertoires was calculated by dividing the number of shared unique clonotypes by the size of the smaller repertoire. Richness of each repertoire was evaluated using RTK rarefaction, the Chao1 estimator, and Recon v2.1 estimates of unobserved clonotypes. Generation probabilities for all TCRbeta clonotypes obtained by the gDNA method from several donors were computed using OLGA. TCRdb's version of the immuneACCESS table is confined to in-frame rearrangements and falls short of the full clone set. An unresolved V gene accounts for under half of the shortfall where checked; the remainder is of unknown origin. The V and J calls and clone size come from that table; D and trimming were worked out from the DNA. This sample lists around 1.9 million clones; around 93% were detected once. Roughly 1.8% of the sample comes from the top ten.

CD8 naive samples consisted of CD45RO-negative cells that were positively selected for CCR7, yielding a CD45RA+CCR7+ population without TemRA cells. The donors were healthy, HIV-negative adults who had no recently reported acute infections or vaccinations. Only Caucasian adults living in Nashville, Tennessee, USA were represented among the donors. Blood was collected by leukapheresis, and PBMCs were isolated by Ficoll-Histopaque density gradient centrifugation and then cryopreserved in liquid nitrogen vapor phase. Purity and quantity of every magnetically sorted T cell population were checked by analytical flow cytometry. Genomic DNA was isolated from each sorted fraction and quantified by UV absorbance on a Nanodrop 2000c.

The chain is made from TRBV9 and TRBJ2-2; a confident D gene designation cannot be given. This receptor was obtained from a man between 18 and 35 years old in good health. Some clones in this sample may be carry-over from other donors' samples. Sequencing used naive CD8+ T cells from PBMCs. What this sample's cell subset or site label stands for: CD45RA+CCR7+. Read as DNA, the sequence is TGTGCCAGCAGCGTAGCTGTGGACCGAGCGAACACCGGGGAGCTGTTTTTT. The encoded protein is CASSVAVDRANTGELFF.